Here is one TCR beta chain with its context. The data originate from a study of blood T cell repertoires in COVID-19. The overall study: The analysed material was cDNA or gDNA that came from T cells, B-cell-depleted T cells, or PBMCs.

In the authors' methods: The assay estimated nucleated cells by amplifying reference gene primers. Data came from immunoSEQ multiplex PCR; TCRdb stores just in-frame clones and leaves some out. For V, J and clone size, that table is used; D and trimming come from the DNA. The sample carries about 260,000 clones, 84% recorded once. The receptor comes from a man in his fifties or sixties with acute or convalescent COVID-19. Sequencing was carried out using peripheral blood.

CDR3 in DNA: TGTGCCAGCAGTTCCGACTCGGGGGGGCCTAATTTTGTCACAGATACGCAGTATTTT. Translated: CASSSDSGGPNFVTDTQYF. The V call is TRBV6-2 or TRBV6-3, the J call TRBJ2-3; TRBD2 aligns across 8 bases. The V gene's germline CDR1 is MNHEY and CDR2 SVGEGT. This CDR3 comprises 19 residues. J gave up 2 bases and V 4 bases, and 17 bases lay outside the gene matches.